Below are 4 T cell receptor beta chains sequenced from a single sample in a study of OX40 agonist ivuxolimab in advanced cancers. Only in-frame clones appear in the TCRdb table, and some are missing; sequencing was by immunoSEQ multiplex PCR. The table includes fewer than 100,000 clones, over 70% detected once. The sample was CD4+ or CD8+ T cells sorted from blood, taken in a trial of the OX40 agonist ivuxolimab. These receptors were collected from an adult with an advanced solid tumor such as melanoma, head and neck, liver or kidney cancer.

The chain recombines TRBV18 with TRBJ2-1, with 12 nucleotides matching TRBD1. The CDR3 is 18 amino acids. V lost 2 bases and J lost 4; bases outside the gene matches: 9. Germline-derived CDR1 and CDR2 are KGHSH and LQKENI. The CDR3 reads CASSPLSGTGGQYNEQFF. The CDR3 DNA sequence: TGTGCCAGCTCACCATTATCCGGGACAGGGGGCCAGTACAATGAGCAGTTCTTC.

This clone appeared a single time. The genes are TRBV7-6 and TRBJ2-5, with 9 bases matching TRBD1. Germline CDR1 SGHVS, CDR2 FNYEAQ. CDR3 size: 14 residues. V shed 6 bases and J 9 bases; nucleotides not matched to a gene: 11. The DNA for the CDR3 is TGTGCCAGCAGTTCCGGGACAGGGCCGTTGGCCCAGTACTTC. This encodes CASSSGTGPLAQYF.

V is TRBV4-1 and J is TRBJ2-5; tentatively, D is TRBD1 (6 bases). The length of the CDR3 is 16 residues. Trimming removed 0 bases at V and 5 bases at J, with 16 bases between. Germline CDR1 and CDR2: MGHRA and YSYEKL. The CDR3 is CASSQERQGLGETQYF. In DNA, the CDR3 is TGCGCCAGCAGCCAAGAAAGGCAGGGGCTGGGGGAGACCCAGTACTTC.

The gene calls are TRBV20-1 and TRBJ2-4; the D is unclear. The CDR3 covers 11 residues. V gave up 7 bases and J gave up 5 bases, with 9 bases separating them. Germline CDR1 DFQATT, CDR2 SNEGSKA (reference sequence). CDR3 DNA sequence: TGCAGTGTAGGTAACGAAAACATTCAGTACTTC. As protein: CSVGNENIQYF.